This T cell receptor beta chain is from a study of shared clonotypes between healthy human individuals (dated by TCRdb to about 2020). The study in broad terms: The cohort included a few men and a couple of women between 18 and 49 years of age. Between about 0.8 and 9 billion PBMCs per donor were obtained by leukapheresis. Libraries were prepared and TCR repertoires were sequenced by different laboratories using diverse techniques, in order to increase sequencing depth and limit assay-specific biases. To estimate repertoire size and how much clonotypes are shared between individuals, the study performed deep sequencing of blood TCR repertoires from roughly five healthy adults. For each donor, three plates each were used for CD4 naive and CD4 memory, two plates were used for CD8 naive, and one plate was used for CD8 memory. Summary of the overall study and its limitations: Pairwise subsampling led to the expectation that sequencing depth would affect the degree of clonotype sharing among donors. Sampling was restricted to blood, and TCR repertoires in tissue are likely to differ from TCR repertoires in blood. Because the study included only a small number of donors, the genetic and exposure-history diversity represented was limited. Rarefaction of sorted-subset datasets indicated incomplete sequencing despite the large sequencing depth. Naive subsets generally had larger estimated clonotype richness than memory subsets. Roughly 5% of naive CD4, 3.5% of naive CD8, about 2.5% of memory CD4, and around 0.4% of memory CD8 clonotypes were shared across several donors. Clonotypes shared by all four sorted-subset donors showed higher generation probabilities than non-shared clonotypes.

Donors were healthy HIV-negative adults with no recently reported acute infections or vaccinations. Every donor was a Caucasian adult residing in Nashville, Tennessee, USA. CD4+ T cells were enriched by magnetic negative selection, after which naive cells were positively selected on CD45RA and the negative fraction was taken as the memory subset. Blood was obtained by leukapheresis, after which PBMCs were separated by Ficoll-Histopaque density gradient centrifugation and cryopreserved in liquid nitrogen vapor phase. Purity and quantity of every magnetically sorted T cell population were checked by analytical flow cytometry. Each sorted fraction had its genomic DNA isolated and then quantified by UV absorbance on a Nanodrop 2000c. With regard to this clone: The target of this receptor is not known. No base qualities exist here, and no much larger clone lies one base off it.

Using the deep immunoSEQ assay, multiplex PCR amplified TCR CDR3 regions from genomic DNA. Genomic DNA extracted from each cell subset was distributed evenly over all wells of several immunoSEQ 96-well plates, and each plate served as one replicate. For sorted subsets, each replicate PCR was loaded with about 0.2 ug genomic DNA, equivalent to 30,000 or so T cell genomes. Purified libraries were measured with a Qubit 3.0 fluorometer, size-checked on a Bioanalyzer 2100, and measured again with the KAPA Library Quantification kit. A separate single-read 150-cycle Illumina NextSeq 550 flow cell was used to sequence each immunoSEQ 96-well plate. On the study's bioinformatics: The immunoSEQ output contained only junctional sequences without quality scores, so filtering could not match that applied to full-length reads. To assign V/J genes and CDR3, sequences were annotated using PyIR, a Python wrapper for IgBLAST v1.9, with IMGT germline references. Reads with weak V/J assignments (E-value above 1e-6), missing CDR3, stop codons, out-of-frame junctions, or ambiguous translated residues were removed. V3J clonotypes were defined by identical inferred V gene, J gene, and CDR3 amino acid sequence. Percentage overlap between repertoires was calculated by dividing the number of shared unique clonotypes by the size of the smaller repertoire. Repertoire richness was assessed with RTK rarefaction, the Chao1 estimator, and Recon v2.1 estimates of unobserved clonotypes. OLGA was used to compute generation probabilities for all TCRbeta clonotypes that the gDNA method yielded from a handful of donors. The clones in this table, taken by TCRdb from immuneACCESS, are in-frame only. Not every clone is retained; where verified, under half of the shortfall comes from an unresolved V gene, and the cause of the rest is unknown. The V and J calls and clone size come from that table; D and trimming were worked out from the DNA. The sample table holds some 790,000 clones, of which over 55% were seen once. The top ten constitute about 1.7% of the sample.

The germline V gene (reference sequence) gives CDR1 as SEHNR and CDR2 as FQNEAQ. Counted from cysteine to phenylalanine, this CDR3 has 13 amino acids. Only the CDR3 region is kept as DNA, spanning 39 bases read in frame from base 1. V is pared back by 5 bases and J by 6 bases, with 13 bases lying between the germline termini. The specimen was memory CD4+ T cells sorted from blood. This specimen's cell subset or site label, per the study, means: CD45RA-negative fraction. The source is a woman aged 30 to 39 in good health. Recombination connected TRBV7-9 to TRBJ1-1, with no confidently assigned D gene. CDR3 region: CASSQERGPEAFF. Read as DNA, the sequence is TGTGCCAGCAGCCAAGAAAGAGGGCCTGAAGCTTTCTTT.